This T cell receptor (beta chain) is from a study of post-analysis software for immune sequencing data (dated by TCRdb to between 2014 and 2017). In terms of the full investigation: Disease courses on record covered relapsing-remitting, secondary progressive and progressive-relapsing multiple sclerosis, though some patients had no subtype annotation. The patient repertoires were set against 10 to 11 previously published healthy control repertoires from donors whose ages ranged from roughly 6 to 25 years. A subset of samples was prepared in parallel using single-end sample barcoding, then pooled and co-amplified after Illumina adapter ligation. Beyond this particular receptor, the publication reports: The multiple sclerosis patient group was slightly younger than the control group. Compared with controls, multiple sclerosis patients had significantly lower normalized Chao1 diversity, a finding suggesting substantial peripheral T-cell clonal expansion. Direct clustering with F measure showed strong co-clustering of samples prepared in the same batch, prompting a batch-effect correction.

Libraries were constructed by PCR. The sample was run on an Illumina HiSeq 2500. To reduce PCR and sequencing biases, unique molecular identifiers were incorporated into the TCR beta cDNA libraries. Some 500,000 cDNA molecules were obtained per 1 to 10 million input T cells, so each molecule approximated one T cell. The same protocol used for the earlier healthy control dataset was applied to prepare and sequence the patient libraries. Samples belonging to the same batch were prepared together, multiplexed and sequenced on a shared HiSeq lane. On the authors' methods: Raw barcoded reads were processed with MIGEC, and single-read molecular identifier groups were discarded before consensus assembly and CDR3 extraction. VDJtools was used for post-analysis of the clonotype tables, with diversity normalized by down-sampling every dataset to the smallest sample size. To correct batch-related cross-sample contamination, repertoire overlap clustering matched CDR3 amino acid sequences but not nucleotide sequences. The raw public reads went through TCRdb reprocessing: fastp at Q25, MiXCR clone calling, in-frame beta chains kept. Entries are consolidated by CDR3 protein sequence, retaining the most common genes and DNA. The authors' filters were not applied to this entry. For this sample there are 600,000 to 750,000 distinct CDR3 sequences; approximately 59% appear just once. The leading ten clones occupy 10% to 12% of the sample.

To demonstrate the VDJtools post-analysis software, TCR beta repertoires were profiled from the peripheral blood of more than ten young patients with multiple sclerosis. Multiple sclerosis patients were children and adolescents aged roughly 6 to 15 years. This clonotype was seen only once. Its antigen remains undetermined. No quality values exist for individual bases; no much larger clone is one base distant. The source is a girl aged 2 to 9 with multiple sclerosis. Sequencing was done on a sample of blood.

For the CDR3, the sequence is CASTGELSVTDTQYF. In nucleotide form, the sequence is TGTGCCAGCACCGGAGAACTCTCAGTGACAGATACGCAGTATTTT. The sequence joins TRBV6-2 or TRBV6-3 to TRBJ2-3, with the D gene call left open. The CDR3 runs 15 residues from the cysteine to the phenylalanine. The CDR3 DNA has 45 bases and is translated from base 1. CDR1 and CDR2 are read off the germline V gene as MNHEY and SVGEGT. V is shortened by 7 bases, J by 3 bases, and the region joining them spans 17 bases.